Below, 26 T cell receptor beta chains from the same sample are listed, as sequenced in a study of shared clonotypes between healthy human individuals. This table comes from immunoSEQ multiplex PCR, and its TCRdb copy is limited to in-frame clones, with some not included. In the table there are about 1.1 million clones, about four fifths of which are singletons. Sequenced material: memory CD4+ T cells from PBMCs. Stated subset: CD45RA-negative fraction. The receptors shown here come from a man aged 18 to 30 in good health. Some clones in this sample may be carry-over from other donors' samples.

The chain has TRBV18 and TRBJ1-1, with D hard to call. CDR3 length: 13 amino acids. V lost 2 bases to trimming and J lost 4 bases, with 8 bases between them. Germline V gene data show CDR1 as KGHSH and CDR2 as LQKENI. As DNA, the CDR3 is TGTGCCAGCTCACCAGCGGGAAGCACTGAAGCTTTCTTT. Translated: CASSPAGSTEAFF. Supplemented by reference TRBV18 and TRBJ1-1, the full variable domain reads NAGVMQNPRHLVRRRGQEARLRCSPMKGHSHVYWYRQLPEEGLKFMVYLQKENIIDESGMPKERFSAEFPKEGPSILRIQQVVRGDSAAYFCASSPAGSTEAFFGQGTRLTVV.

V and J are TRBV4-1 and TRBJ1-1; D uncertain. Trimming left V 5 bases short and J 0 bases short, with 13 bases between. This CDR3 region has 15 residues. Germline assignment: CDR1 MGHRA and CDR2 YSYEKL. CDR3 DNA sequence: TGCGCCAGCAGCTACTGGGTGGGTATGAACACTGAAGCTTTCTTT. This translates into CASSYWVGMNTEAFF.

The genes are TRBV5-1 and TRBJ2-1; no clear D. V was trimmed by 0 bases and J by 8 bases, leaving 12 bases between them. The CDR3 totals 14 residues. The germline CDR1 and CDR2 sequences are SGHRS and YFSETQ. CDR3 loop: CASSLAWGFYEQFF. The CDR3 DNA reads TGCGCCAGCAGCTTGGCGTGGGGTTTCTATGAGCAGTTCTTC.

This clone has just a few counts. Other DNA variants within this sample encode the same CDR3. The chain joins TRBV7-9 to TRBJ1-2, with 9 bases matching TRBD1. Germline values: CDR1 SEHNR, CDR2 FQNEAQ (reference sequence). The length of the CDR3 is 15 residues. Trimming cost V 4 bases and J 1 base; bases outside gene matches: 4. The CDR3 spells CASSSGQGLNYGYTF. DNA of the CDR3: TGTGCCAGCAGCTCGGGACAGGGCCTTAACTATGGCTACACCTTC.

J is TRBJ1-2 and V is TRBV28, with TRBD1 matching over 7 bases. CDR1 is MDHEN and CDR2 is SYDVKM in the germline V gene. V lost 6 bases to trimming and J lost 7 bases; unmatched junction nucleotides: 8. The CDR3 is 13 residues long. The CDR3 protein is CASSPDRERGYTF. The CDR3 nucleotides are TGTGCCAGCAGCCCTGACAGGGAACGTGGCTACACCTTC.

This CDR3 reads CASRIAGVVTGELFF. CDR3 in DNA: TGTGCCAGCAGAATAGCGGGAGTAGTCACCGGGGAGCTGTTTTTT. The gene calls are TRBV6-1 and TRBJ2-2; 9 nucleotides agree with TRBD2. V was clipped by 6 bases and J by 4 bases; unmatched bases: 6. The CDR3 has 15 residues. Germline V gene lookup returns CDR1 MNHNS and CDR2 SASEGT.

This clone appeared a few times. This same CDR3 is encoded by further DNA sequences in the sample. The chain recombines TRBV28 with TRBJ2-7; D remains ambiguous. The CDR3 spans 9 residues. Looked up from germline, CDR1 is MDHEN and CDR2 is SYDVKM. V lost 8 bases and J lost 3, with 2 bases in between. CDR3 bases: TGTGCCAGCGGCTACGAGCAGTACTTC. Residues: CASGYEQYF.

With respect to this clone: This sequence is one base from a far larger clone and is likely a read error. The genes are TRBV29-1 and TRBJ2-1; TRBD2 matches 7 bases. This CDR3 is 13 amino acids long. After removal of 2 bases from V and 8 bases from J, the junction contained 6 bases not matched to a gene. Germline-derived CDR1 and CDR2 are SQVTM and ANQGSEA. CDR3 sequence (DNA): TGCAGCGTTGAACCCGCGGGGGTCGATGAGCAGTTCTTC. This translates into CSVEPAGVDEQFF.

The V gene is TRBV2, the J gene TRBJ1-5, with D perhaps TRBD1 (5 bases). Trimming removed 6 bases from V and 2 bases from J, with 17 bases in between. Germline loops: CDR1 SNHLY, CDR2 FYNNEI. The CDR3 sequence is 16 residues long. The CDR3 DNA reads TGTGCCAGCAGAGAGAGTGCGGGGCTTGGCAATCAGCCCCAGCATTTT. Translated, it gives CASRESAGLGNQPQHF. Variable domain in full (rest from reference TRBV2 and TRBJ1-5): EPEVTQTPSHQVTQMGQEVILRCVPISNHLYFYWYRQILGQKVEFLVSFYNNEISEKSEIFDDQFSVERPDGSNFTLKIRSTKLEDSAMYFCASRESAGLGNQPQHFGDGTRLSIL.

The genes are TRBV5-1 and TRBJ2-1; 11 bases fit TRBD1. Germline-derived CDR1 and CDR2 are SGHRS and YFSETQ. CDR3 length equals 14 residues. V lost 0 bases, J lost 8 bases, and 1 base stayed unmatched. The DNA for the CDR3 is TGCGCCAGCAGCTTGGGGACAGGGGGCTATGAGCAGTTCTTC. This encodes CASSLGTGGYEQFF.

The rearrangement links TRBV5-4 to TRBJ2-1; 7 positions agree with TRBD1. CDR3 size: 15 residues. Unmatched junction bases numbered 10, after V lost 6 bases and J lost 4 bases. Germline assignment: CDR1 SGHNT and CDR2 YYREEE (reference sequence). CDR3: CASKDGTDYYNEQFF. CDR3 nucleotides: TGTGCCAGCAAAGACGGGACAGACTATTACAATGAGCAGTTCTTC.

As regards this clone: Different DNA sequences within this sample yield the same CDR3. The V call is TRBV6-5, the J call TRBJ2-5; D not resolved. The CDR3 length is 13 residues. The V gene lost 4 bases and the J gene lost 3 bases, with 9 bases spanning the gap. The V gene's germline CDR1 is MNHEY and CDR2 SVGAGI. Here the CDR3 reads CASSSGRKETQYF. In DNA, the CDR3 is TGTGCCAGCAGTTCGGGCAGAAAAGAGACCCAGTACTTC.

There are a few counts of this clone. The CDR3, as DNA: TGTGCCAGCAGCTCCCCGACAGGGATGAACACTGAAGCTTTCTTT. This sequence encodes CASSSPTGMNTEAFF. The chain combines TRBV7-9 with TRBJ1-1; 7 nucleotides align to TRBD1. The germline V gene encodes CDR1 SEHNR and CDR2 FQNEAQ (reference sequence). The CDR3 extends over 15 amino acids. Trimming cost V 4 bases and J 0 bases; bases outside gene matches: 5.

This sequence joins TRBV7-9 and TRBJ2-5; tentatively, D is TRBD2 (6 bases). V gave up 4 bases and J gave up 6 bases, with 18 bases separating them. Looked up from germline, CDR1 is SEHNR and CDR2 is FQNEAQ (reference sequence). CDR3 length: 15 residues. The CDR3, as DNA: TGTGCCAGCAGCTACCGGGCAGGAGGGCCCCAGACCCAGTACTTC. As protein: CASSYRAGGPQTQYF. The full variable domain, rest sourced from reference TRBV7-9 and TRBJ2-5, is DTGVSQNPRHKITKRGQNVTFRCDPISEHNRLYWYRQTLGQGPEFLTYFQNEAQLEKSRLLSDRFSAERPKGSFSTLEIQRTEQGDSAMYLCASSYRAGGPQTQYFGPGTRLLVL.

V and J are TRBV30 and TRBJ2-7; no definite D call. The V end was cut by 3 bases, the J end by 3 bases, with 18 bases between. Germline CDR1 GTSNPN, CDR2 SVGIG (reference sequence). This CDR3 has 15 residues. CDR3 nucleotide sequence: TGTGCCTGGAGGCTAAATCCCCCGGGTGGCTACGAGCAGTACTTC. As protein: CAWRLNPPGGYEQYF.

The CDR3 protein is CASRDSSNQPQHF. Written as DNA, the CDR3 is TGTGCCAGCAGGGACAGTAGCAATCAGCCCCAGCATTTT. This rearrangement joins TRBV6-5 to TRBJ1-5, with D perhaps matching TRBD1 (6 bases). The germline V gene has CDR1 MNHEY and CDR2 SVGAGI. The CDR3 loop spans 13 amino acids. The ends were cut back, 6 bases at V and 0 bases at J, with 6 bases in the middle.

The genes are TRBV2 and TRBJ1-1, with no clear D. The CDR3 extends over 14 amino acids. Between the trimmed V and J ends, which lost 3 bases and 1 base, there was a span of 9 bases. Germline-derived CDR1 and CDR2 are SNHLY and FYNNEI. The CDR3 nucleotides read TGTGCCAGCAGTGACTTCCTGTCGAACACTGAAGCTTTCTTT. Protein: CASSDFLSNTEAFF.

The V gene is TRBV15, the J gene TRBJ2-5; D may be TRBD1 (6 bases). V lost 2 bases to trimming and J lost 1 base, with 11 bases between them. The germline gives CDR1 LNHNV, CDR2 YYDKDF (reference sequence). The CDR3 contains 15 residues. The CDR3 region has the DNA TGTGCCACCAGCAGATCCCGGACAGCCCAAGAGACCCAGTACTTC. This codes for CATSRSRTAQETQYF.

The rearrangement links TRBV27 to TRBJ2-6; D gene ambiguous. The CDR3 consists of 20 residues. The V gene's germline CDR1 is MNHEY and CDR2 SMNVEV (reference sequence). Trimming took off 3 bases at V and 0 bases at J, with 21 bases between the two ends. The CDR3 sequence is CASSLAPFSGISSGANVLTF. The DNA of the CDR3 is TGTGCCAGCAGTTTGGCCCCTTTCTCCGGAATCAGCTCTGGGGCCAACGTCCTGACTTTC.

The DNA for the CDR3 is TGTGCCAGCAGCGTAGTTGGGACTAGCGGCTACAATGAGCAGTTCTTC. Its protein is CASSVVGTSGYNEQFF. This rearrangement joins TRBV9 to TRBJ2-1, with 11 bases aligning to TRBD2. The junction had 2 bases not matched to a gene; V was cut back by 0 bases and J by 3 bases. Germline V gives CDR1 SGDLS, CDR2 YYNGEE. The CDR3 runs to 16 residues.

The chain recombines TRBV20-1 with TRBJ2-5; D ambiguous. Trimming pared 7 bases from V and 4 bases from J, leaving 7 bases between. The germline V gene encodes CDR1 DFQATT and CDR2 SNEGSKA (reference sequence). There are 10 residues in the CDR3. The CDR3 sequence: CSGGVETQYF. CDR3 nucleotides: TGCAGTGGTGGGGTAGAGACCCAGTACTTC.

The chain links TRBV6-1 to TRBJ2-7; possibly TRBD1 for D (5 bases). This CDR3 comprises 14 residues. Trimming cost V 5 bases and J 1 base, with 12 bases left between them. Looked up from germline, CDR1 is MNHNS and CDR2 is SASEGT. The DNA for the CDR3 is TGTGCCAGCAGTTTGCGACAGCATTCCTACGAGCAGTACTTC. It specifies CASSLRQHSYEQYF.

The chain couples TRBV18 to TRBJ2-5; D perhaps matches TRBD1 (5 bases). The germline V gene encodes CDR1 KGHSH and CDR2 LQKENI. The CDR3 has 15 residues. Trimming removed 1 base from V and 2 bases from J, with 11 bases in between. CDR3 sequence: CASSPLSGIQETQYF. The DNA of the CDR3 is TGTGCCAGCTCACCACTTTCAGGGATTCAAGAGACCCAGTACTTC.

The V call is TRBV6-1, the J call TRBJ2-1; D not resolved. CDR3 length: 13 amino acids. The germline gives CDR1 MNHNS, CDR2 SASEGT. V lost 6 bases and J 8 bases, leaving 14 bases between the germline ends. This CDR3 is CASRPLSLDEQFF. CDR3 nucleotide sequence: TGTGCCAGCAGGCCCTTAAGTTTGGATGAGCAGTTCTTC.

In this sample, this clone turned up many times. The gene calls are TRBV9 and TRBJ2-5; D perhaps matches TRBD1 (6 bases). Germline CDR1 and CDR2: SGDLS and YYNGEE. The V end lost 3 bases, the J end lost 4 bases, and 13 bases lay between the germline ends. The CDR3 consists of 14 residues. The CDR3 bases are TGTGCCAGCAGCGCGGGACAACGGCGAGAGACCCAGTACTTC. This translates into CASSAGQRRETQYF.

CDR3 residues: CASSQDAVSYNEQFF. As DNA, the CDR3 is TGCGCCAGCAGCCAAGATGCCGTCTCCTACAATGAGCAGTTCTTC. The chain uses TRBV4-3 and TRBJ2-1; no clear D gene. CDR1 and CDR2 from the germline V gene are LGHNA and YSLEER. The V end was cut by 0 bases, the J end by 0 bases, with 6 bases between. There are 15 residues in the CDR3.